One T cell receptor (beta chain) is described in this entry. Its target is unknown. Losses at the gene ends were 4 bases for V and 2 bases for J; bases not matched to a gene: 7. Germline-derived CDR1 and CDR2 are MDHEN and SYDVKM. This CDR3 contains 16 residues. This specimen belongs to a study of T-cell memory formation after mild COVID-19. Study-wide findings and caveats: Whereas later expanders leaned CD4+, clones contracting day 15 to 85 showed a balanced CD4/CD8 makeup. Contracting CD4+ clones lay largely in CM and EM, with CD8+ ones residing in EMRA. The finding that pre-infection memory included some responding clones suggested that cross-reactive memory joined.

Via MiXCR, TCRdb re-called the 5' RACE reads, giving one row per CDR3 protein. Counted here are fewer than 350,000 distinct CDR3 sequences, over 15% occurring once; the ten biggest clones make up about 21%. The receptor was isolated from a young man who had mild COVID-19 (a few samples of this study predate the infection). Cell type and time point are not known. Sequencing was performed on PBMCs or a T cell subset sorted from them (not recorded which). The genes are TRBV28 and TRBJ2-1; 8 nucleotides agree with TRBD2. CDR3 bases: TGTGCCAGCAGTTGGTTTAGCGGGGATACCTACAATGAGCAGTTCTTC. Amino acid sequence: CASSWFSGDTYNEQFF.